This T cell receptor (beta chain) was recorded in a study of OX40 agonist ivuxolimab in advanced cancers. Study at large: One hepatocellular carcinoma and a couple of cutaneous melanoma patients partially responded. General study points: The study found that CD8+ T cells averaged more expanded clones than CD4+. At 0.1 to 3.0 mg/kg and by week 6, clonal expansion occurred in CD4+ and CD8+ blood T cells.

Of note for this clone: Its antigen is undetermined.

The repertoire was sequenced with immunoSEQ multiplex PCR; TCRdb's copy has only in-frame clones and lacks some. The repertoire has some 68,000 clones, about 87% of them found once; the top ten carry roughly 1%. Trimming cost V 0 bases and J 9 bases, with 12 bases left between them. This CDR3 region has 15 residues. The germline gives CDR1 LNHNV, CDR2 YYDKDF (reference sequence). This clonotype was obtained from an adult with an advanced solid tumor such as melanoma, head and neck, liver or kidney cancer. Specimen: CD4+ or CD8+ T cells sorted from blood, collected in a trial of the OX40 agonist ivuxolimab. The rearrangement joins TRBV15 to TRBJ1-6; D remains ambiguous. As DNA, the CDR3 is TGTGCCACCAGCAGAGATGCGACCCGTGGTTCACCCCTCCACTTT. Translated, it gives CATSRDATRGSPLHF.